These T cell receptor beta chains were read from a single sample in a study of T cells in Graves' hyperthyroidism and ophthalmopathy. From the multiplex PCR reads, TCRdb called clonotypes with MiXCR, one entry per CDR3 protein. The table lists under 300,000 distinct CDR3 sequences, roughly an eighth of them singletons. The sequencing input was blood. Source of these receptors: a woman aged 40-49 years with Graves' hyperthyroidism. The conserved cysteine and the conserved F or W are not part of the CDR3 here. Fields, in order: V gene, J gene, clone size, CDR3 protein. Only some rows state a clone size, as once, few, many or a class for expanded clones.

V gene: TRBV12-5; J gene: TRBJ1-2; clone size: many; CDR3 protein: ASGFSTGARGYT
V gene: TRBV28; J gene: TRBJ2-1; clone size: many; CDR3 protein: ASRGSSPEQF
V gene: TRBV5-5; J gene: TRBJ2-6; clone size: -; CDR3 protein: ASSLRFGQGGAGANVLT
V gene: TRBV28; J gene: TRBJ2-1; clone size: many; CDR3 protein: ASSSLRDEQF
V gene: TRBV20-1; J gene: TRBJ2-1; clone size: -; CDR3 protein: SARASGPRNEQF
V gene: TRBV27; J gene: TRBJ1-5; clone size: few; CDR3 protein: ASSKGNQPQH
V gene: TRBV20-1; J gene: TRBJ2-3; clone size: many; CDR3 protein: SARGTSWGDTQY
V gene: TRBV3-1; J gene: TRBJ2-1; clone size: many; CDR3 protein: ASSQDRGLF
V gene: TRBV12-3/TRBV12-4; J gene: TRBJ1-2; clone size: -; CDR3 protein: ASSTSWTDAYT
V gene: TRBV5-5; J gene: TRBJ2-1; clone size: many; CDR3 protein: ASSLGKAGQVRNEQF
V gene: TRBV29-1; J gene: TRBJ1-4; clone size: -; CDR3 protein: SARDSLGAGEKLF
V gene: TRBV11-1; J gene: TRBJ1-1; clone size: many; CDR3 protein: ASSFQGSGTEAF
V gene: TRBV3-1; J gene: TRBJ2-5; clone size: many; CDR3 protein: ASSQDFGTTFQY
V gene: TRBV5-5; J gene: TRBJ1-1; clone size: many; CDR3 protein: ASSHPLAGADTEAF
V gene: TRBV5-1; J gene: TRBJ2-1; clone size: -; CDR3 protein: ASSLVGGLPAYNEQF
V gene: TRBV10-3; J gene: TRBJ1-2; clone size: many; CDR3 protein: AISEGTQGSLGYT
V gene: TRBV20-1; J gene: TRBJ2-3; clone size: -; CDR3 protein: SAHRLAGGTDTQY
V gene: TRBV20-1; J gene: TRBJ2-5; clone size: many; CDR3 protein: SAITAETQY
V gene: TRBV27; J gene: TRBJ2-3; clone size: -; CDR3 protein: ASSLLPGLAGGPSTDTQY
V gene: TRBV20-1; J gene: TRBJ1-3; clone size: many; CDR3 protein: SAVGLSGNTIY
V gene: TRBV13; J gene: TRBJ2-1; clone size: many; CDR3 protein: ASSLEANEQF
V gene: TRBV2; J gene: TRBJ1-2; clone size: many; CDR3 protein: ASRIGQGSYGYT
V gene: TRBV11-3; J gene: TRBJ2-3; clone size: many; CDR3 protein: ASSYWPTGGSDTQY
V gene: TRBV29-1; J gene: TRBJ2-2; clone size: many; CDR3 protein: SVLGTATGELF
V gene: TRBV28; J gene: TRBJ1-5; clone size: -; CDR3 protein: ASHGGGSNQPQH
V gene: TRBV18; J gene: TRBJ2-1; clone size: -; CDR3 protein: ASSPQLRELGNEQF
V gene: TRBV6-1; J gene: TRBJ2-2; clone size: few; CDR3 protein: ASRGGNTGELF
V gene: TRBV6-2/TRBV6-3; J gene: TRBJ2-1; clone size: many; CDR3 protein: ASSYTRTDYNEQF
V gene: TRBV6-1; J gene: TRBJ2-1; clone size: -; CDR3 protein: ASSSTGFSYNEQF
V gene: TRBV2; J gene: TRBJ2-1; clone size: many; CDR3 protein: ASSDLRYNEQF
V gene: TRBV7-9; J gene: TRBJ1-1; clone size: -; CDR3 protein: ASSLRGVTEAF
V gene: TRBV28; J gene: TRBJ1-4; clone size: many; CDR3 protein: ASGPIGSREKLF
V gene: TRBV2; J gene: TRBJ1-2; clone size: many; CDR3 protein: ASSQLGIYGYT
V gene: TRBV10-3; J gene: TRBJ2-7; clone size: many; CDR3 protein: AISGSPGGTYEQY
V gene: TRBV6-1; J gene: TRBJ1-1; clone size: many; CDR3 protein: ASIVRGGRDTEAF
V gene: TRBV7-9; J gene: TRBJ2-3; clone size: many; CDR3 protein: ASSHVRDTQY
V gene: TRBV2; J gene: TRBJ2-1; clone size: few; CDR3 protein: ASSEATSIDEQF
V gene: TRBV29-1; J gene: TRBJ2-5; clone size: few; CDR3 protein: SVRGNSGAGAQY
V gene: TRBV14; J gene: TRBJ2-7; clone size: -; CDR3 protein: ASSSLRDRAYEQY
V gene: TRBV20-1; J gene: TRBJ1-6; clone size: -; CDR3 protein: SASRPGRNSPLH
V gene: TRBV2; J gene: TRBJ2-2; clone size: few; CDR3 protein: AGIQGRSSTGELF
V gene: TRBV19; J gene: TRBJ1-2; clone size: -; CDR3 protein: ASSIQGYGYT
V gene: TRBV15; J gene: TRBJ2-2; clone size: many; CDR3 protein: ATSRGLSAGEGELF
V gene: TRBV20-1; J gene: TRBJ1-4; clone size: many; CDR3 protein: SATRQIGEKLF
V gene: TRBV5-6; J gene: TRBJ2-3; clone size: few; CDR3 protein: ASSPGTGGGTDTQY
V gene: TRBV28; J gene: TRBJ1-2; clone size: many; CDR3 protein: ASSSRSLNYGYT
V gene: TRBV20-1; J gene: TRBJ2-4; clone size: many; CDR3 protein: SALDQGDKNIQY
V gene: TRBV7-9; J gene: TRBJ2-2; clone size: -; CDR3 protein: ASSPGPGKSSGELF
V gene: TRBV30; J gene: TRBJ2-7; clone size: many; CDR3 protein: AWSISYEQY